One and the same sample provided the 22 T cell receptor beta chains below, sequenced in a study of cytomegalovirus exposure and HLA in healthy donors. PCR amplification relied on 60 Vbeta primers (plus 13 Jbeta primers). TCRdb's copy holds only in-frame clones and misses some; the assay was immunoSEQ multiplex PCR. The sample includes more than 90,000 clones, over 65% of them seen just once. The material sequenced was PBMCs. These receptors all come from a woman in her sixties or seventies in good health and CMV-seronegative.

The CDR3 protein is CASSLRGAVQETQYF. CDR3 DNA: TGTGCCAGCAGCTTACGTGGGGCGGTCCAAGAGACCCAGTACTTC. The chain recombines TRBV13 with TRBJ2-5; weak D call: TRBD1 (5 bases). The germline V gene encodes CDR1 PRHDT and CDR2 FYEKMQ (reference sequence). The ends were cut back, 2 bases at V and 1 base at J, with 11 bases in the middle. The CDR3 covers 15 residues.

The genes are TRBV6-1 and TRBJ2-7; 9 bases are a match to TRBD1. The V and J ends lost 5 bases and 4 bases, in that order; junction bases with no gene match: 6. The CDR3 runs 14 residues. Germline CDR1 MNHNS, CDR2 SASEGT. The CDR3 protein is CASSPGQGSYEQYF. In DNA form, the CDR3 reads TGTGCCAGCAGTCCAGGACAGGGGTCGTACGAGCAGTACTTC.

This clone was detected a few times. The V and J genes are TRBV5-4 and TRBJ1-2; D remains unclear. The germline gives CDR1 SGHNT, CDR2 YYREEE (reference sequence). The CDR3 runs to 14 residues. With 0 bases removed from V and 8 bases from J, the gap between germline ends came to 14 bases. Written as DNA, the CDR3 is TGTGCCAGCAGCTTGGGTCCCGGGAAAGGGGGCTACACCTTC. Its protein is CASSLGPGKGGYTF.

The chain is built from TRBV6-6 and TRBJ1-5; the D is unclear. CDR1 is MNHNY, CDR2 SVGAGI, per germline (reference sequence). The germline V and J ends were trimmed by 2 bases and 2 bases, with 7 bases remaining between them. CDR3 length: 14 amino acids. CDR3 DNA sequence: TGTGCCAGCAGTTACGGAGGCGGCAATCAGCCCCAGCATTTT. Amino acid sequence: CASSYGGGNQPQHF.

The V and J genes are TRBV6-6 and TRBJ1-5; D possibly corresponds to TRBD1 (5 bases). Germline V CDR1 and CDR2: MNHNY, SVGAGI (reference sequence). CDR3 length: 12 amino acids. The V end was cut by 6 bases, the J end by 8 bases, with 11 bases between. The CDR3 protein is CASSQGIEPQHF. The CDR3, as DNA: TGTGCCAGCAGCCAGGGAATCGAGCCCCAGCATTTT.

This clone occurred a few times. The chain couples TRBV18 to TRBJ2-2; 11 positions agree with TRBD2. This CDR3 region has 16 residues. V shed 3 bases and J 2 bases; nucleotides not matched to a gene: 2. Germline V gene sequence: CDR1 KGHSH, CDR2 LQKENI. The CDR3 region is CASSPGLAVNTGELFF. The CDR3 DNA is TGTGCCAGCTCACCGGGACTAGCGGTTAACACCGGGGAGCTGTTTTTT.

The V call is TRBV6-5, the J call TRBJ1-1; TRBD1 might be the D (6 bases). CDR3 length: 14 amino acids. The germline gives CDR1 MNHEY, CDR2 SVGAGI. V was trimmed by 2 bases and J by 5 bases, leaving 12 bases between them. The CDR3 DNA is TGTGCCAGCAGTTACATGTACAGGGTAACTGAAGCTTTCTTT. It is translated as CASSYMYRVTEAFF.

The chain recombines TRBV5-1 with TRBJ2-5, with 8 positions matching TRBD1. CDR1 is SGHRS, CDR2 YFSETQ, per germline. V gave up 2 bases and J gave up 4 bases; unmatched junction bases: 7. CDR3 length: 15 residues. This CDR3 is CASSFGQGASETQYF. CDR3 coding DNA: TGCGCCAGCAGCTTCGGTCAGGGGGCATCAGAGACCCAGTACTTC.

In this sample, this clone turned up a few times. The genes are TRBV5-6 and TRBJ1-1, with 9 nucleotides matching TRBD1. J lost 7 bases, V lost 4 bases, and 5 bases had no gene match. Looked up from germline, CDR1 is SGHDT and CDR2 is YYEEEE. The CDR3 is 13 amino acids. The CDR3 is CASSQTGGGEAFF. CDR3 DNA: TGTGCCAGCAGCCAGACAGGGGGAGGTGAAGCTTTCTTT.

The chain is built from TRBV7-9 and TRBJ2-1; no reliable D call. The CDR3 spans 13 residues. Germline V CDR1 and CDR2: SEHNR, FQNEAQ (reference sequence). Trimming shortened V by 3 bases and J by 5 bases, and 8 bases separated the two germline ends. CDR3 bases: TGTGCCAGCAGCTTTGACACGGACAATGAGCAGTTCTTC. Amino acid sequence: CASSFDTDNEQFF.

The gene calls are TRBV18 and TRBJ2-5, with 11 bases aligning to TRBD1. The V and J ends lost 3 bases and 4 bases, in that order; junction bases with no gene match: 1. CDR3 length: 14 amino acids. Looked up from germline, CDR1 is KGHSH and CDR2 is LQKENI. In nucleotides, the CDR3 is TGTGCCAGCTCACCGGGACAGGGGGTAGAGACCCAGTACTTC. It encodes CASSPGQGVETQYF.

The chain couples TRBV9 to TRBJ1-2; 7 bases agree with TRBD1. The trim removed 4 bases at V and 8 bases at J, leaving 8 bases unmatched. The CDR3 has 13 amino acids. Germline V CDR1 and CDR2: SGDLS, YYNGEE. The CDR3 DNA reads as TGTGCCAGCAGCTCCCAGGGGGATTTCGGCTACACCTTC. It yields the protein CASSSQGDFGYTF.

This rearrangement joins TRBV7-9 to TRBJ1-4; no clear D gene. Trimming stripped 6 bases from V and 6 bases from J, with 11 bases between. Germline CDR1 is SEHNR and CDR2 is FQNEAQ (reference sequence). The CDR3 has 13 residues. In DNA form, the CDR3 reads TGTGCCAGCAGACTAAGGAGGGATGAAAAACTGTTTTTT. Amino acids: CASRLRRDEKLFF.

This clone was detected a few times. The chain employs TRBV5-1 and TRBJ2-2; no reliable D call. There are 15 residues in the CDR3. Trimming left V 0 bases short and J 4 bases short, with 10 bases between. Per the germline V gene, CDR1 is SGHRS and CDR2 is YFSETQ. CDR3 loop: CASSLEPAGTGELFF. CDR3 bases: TGCGCCAGCAGCTTGGAGCCGGCAGGCACCGGGGAGCTGTTTTTT.

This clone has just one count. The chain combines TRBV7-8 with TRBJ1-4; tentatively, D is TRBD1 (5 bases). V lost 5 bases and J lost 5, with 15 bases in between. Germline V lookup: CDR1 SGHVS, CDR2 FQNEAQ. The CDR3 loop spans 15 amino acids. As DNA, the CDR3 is TGTGCCAGCAGCCTTGTCTGGTCAGGGAATGAAAAACTGTTTTTT. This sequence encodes CASSLVWSGNEKLFF.

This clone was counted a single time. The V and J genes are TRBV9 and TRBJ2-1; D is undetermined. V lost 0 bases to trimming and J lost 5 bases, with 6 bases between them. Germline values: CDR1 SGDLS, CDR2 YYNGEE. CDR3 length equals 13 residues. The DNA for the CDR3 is TGTGCCAGCAGCGTAGCTGGCCACAATGAGCAGTTCTTC. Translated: CASSVAGHNEQFF.

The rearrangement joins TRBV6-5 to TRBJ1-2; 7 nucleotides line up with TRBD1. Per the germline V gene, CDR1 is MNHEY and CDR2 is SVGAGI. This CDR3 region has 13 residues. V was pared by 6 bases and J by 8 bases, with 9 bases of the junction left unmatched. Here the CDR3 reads CASSTRQGSGYTF. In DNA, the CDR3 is TGTGCCAGCAGCACACGACAGGGCTCCGGCTACACCTTC.

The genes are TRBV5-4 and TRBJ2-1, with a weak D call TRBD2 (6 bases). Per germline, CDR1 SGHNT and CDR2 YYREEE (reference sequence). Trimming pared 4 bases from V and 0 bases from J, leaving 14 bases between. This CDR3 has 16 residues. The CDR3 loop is CASSPVGTPSYNEQFF. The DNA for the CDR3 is TGTGCCAGCAGCCCGGTCGGGACTCCCTCCTACAATGAGCAGTTCTTC.

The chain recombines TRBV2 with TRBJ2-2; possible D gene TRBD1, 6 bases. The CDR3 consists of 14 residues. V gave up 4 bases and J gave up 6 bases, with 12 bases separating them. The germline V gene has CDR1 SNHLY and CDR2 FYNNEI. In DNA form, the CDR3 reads TGTGCCAGCAGTGTAACCAGACAGGCCGGGGAGCTGTTTTTT. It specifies CASSVTRQAGELFF.

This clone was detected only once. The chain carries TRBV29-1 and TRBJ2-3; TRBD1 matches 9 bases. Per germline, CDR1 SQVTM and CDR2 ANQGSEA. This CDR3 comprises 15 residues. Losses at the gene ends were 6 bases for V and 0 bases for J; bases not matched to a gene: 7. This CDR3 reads CSVPPGQGSTDTQYF. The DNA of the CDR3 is TGCAGCGTACCACCGGGACAGGGAAGCACAGATACGCAGTATTTT.

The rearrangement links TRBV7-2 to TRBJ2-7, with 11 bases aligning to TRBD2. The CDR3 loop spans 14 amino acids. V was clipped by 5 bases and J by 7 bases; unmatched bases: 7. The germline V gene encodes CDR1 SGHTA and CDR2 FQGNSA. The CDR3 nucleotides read TGTGCCAGCAGCCCGACTAGCGGGACGGGGGAGCAGTACTTC. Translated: CASSPTSGTGEQYF.

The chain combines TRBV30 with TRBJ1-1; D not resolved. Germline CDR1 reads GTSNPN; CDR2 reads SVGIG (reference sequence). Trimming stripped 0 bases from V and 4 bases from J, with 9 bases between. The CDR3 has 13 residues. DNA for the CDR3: TGTGCCTGGAGTGTACATGGCGGCACTGAAGCTTTCTTT. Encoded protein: CAWSVHGGTEAFF.